The clone carrying this T cell receptor (beta chain) has a count of ten or more. The data are from a study of patients and donors after allogeneic stem cell transplantation. Deletions cut 6 bases from V and 5 bases from J, with 16 bases between. Germline V lookup: CDR1 SEHNR, CDR2 FQNEAQ (reference sequence). This CDR3 is 15 amino acids long. TCRdb passed the RT-PCR reads through MiXCR, listing each CDR3 protein once. The profile shows about 230,000 distinct CDR3 sequences, around 14% of them singletons. The rearrangement links TRBV7-9 to TRBJ2-2, with D maybe TRBD1 (8 bases). The origin of this receptor is a human donor who was either an allogeneic HSCT recipient or a stem cell or donor lymphocyte infusion donor (not recorded which). It is not recorded whose cells these are; they may come from a transplant donor. Sequencing used blood, either unsorted or a sorted T cell fraction (not recorded which). The CDR3 loop is CASRPGQGGTGELFF. CDR3 DNA sequence: TGTGCCAGCAGACCTGGACAGGGAGGGACCGGGGAGCTGTTTTTT. The whole variable domain, filled in from reference TRBV7-9 and TRBJ2-2, reads DTGVSQNPRHKITKRGQNVTFRCDPISEHNRLYWYRQTLGQGPEFLTYFQNEAQLEKSRLLSDRFSAERPKGSFSTLEIQRTEQGDSAMYLCASRPGQGGTGELFFGEGSRLTVL.